Each of the 16 T cell receptor beta chains below was sequenced from the same sample in a study of Graves' ophthalmopathy and Graves' hyperthyroidism (dated by TCRdb to the late 2010s). Sequencing was carried out with an Illumina HiSeq 2000. For repertoire sequencing, TCR beta CDR3 regions were amplified from RNA transcripts. A first-round RT-PCR used HTBI primers with the Qiagen OneStep RT-PCR kit, followed by a second-round multiplex PCR, size selection and purification. TCRdb applied fastp at Q25 and MiXCR to the public reads, then kept only in-frame beta chains. Rows merge per CDR3 protein into single entries with the most common DNA and genes. The sample table holds roughly 160,000 distinct CDR3 sequences, of which 30% to 45% were seen once. The top ten clonotypes cover around 5.8% of the sample. The source material was peripheral blood. Every receptor here comes from a woman between 40 and 50 years old with Graves' ophthalmopathy. Donor details come from another sample of the same person, matched by shared clones.

The chain uses TRBV6-5 and TRBJ2-7, with D unresolved. V was shortened by 4 bases and J by 5 bases, with 18 bases between the two germline ends. The CDR3 is made up of 15 amino acids. The germline CDR1 and CDR2 sequences are MNHEY and SVGAGI. DNA for the CDR3: TGTGCCAGCAGTTTCCATTCCCCAGGCAAGAACGAGCAGTACTTC. This sequence encodes CASSFHSPGKNEQYF.

The sample holds many counts of this clonotype. The gene calls are TRBV9 and TRBJ1-1; possibly TRBD1 for D (5 bases). The ends were cut back, 0 bases at V and 3 bases at J, with 18 bases in the middle. Looked up from germline, CDR1 is SGDLS and CDR2 is YYNGEE. The CDR3 totals 17 residues. The CDR3 spells CASSVAGSGLGDTEAFF. For the CDR3, the DNA is TGTGCCAGCAGCGTAGCAGGGTCGGGGTTGGGCGACACTGAAGCTTTCTTT.

The genes are TRBV7-2 and TRBJ2-7; no definite D call. V lost 5 bases and J 4 bases, leaving 15 bases between the germline ends. Germline V lookup: CDR1 SGHTA, CDR2 FQGNSA. This CDR3 is built from 14 residues. The CDR3 DNA sequence: TGTGCCAGCAGCCGAGACGTGTTCCAATACGAGCAGTACTTC. This encodes CASSRDVFQYEQYF.

This clonotype was counted ten times or more. This rearrangement joins TRBV7-3 to TRBJ1-1; a weak D match, TRBD1 (6 bases). Trimming took off 2 bases at V and 1 base at J, with 8 bases between the two ends. The CDR3 spans 14 residues. The V gene's germline CDR1 is SGHTA and CDR2 FQGTGA. The CDR3 nucleotides read TGTGCCAGCAGCTTAGGGACACCGAACACTGAAGCTTTCTTT. It translates to CASSLGTPNTEAFF.

The chain carries TRBV27 and TRBJ1-1, with D perhaps TRBD1 (5 bases). The CDR3 has 13 residues. Germline CDR1 MNHEY, CDR2 SMNVEV (reference sequence). V lost 2 bases and J lost 11, with 15 bases in between. The CDR3 protein is CASSLMTREAAFF. The CDR3 DNA follows: TGTGCCAGCAGTTTAATGACCAGGGAGGCTGCTTTCTTT.

This clonotype has at least ten counts. This chain uses TRBV30 with TRBJ1-1; D is uncertain. V lost 1 base and J lost 8, with 5 bases in between. The CDR3 has 10 residues. CDR1 GTSNPN and CDR2 SVGIG come from the germline V gene (reference sequence). The CDR3 loop is CAWSEGEAFF. The CDR3 nucleotides are TGTGCCTGGAGTGAAGGGGAAGCTTTCTTT.

The sample holds many counts of this clonotype. This sequence joins TRBV7-9 and TRBJ2-2; 8 nucleotides match TRBD2. This CDR3 spans 14 amino acids. The ends lost 4 bases at V and 7 bases at J; junction bases unmatched: 5. Germline V gives CDR1 SEHNR, CDR2 FQNEAQ (reference sequence). The CDR3: CASSWSGGGGELFF. CDR3 DNA: TGTGCCAGCAGCTGGAGCGGGGGCGGCGGGGAGCTGTTTTTT.

This clonotype was recorded many times. This rearrangement joins TRBV19 to TRBJ2-7; 14 bases align to TRBD2. Trimming took 5 bases from V and 6 from J; bases not matched to a gene: 6. The CDR3 spans 15 residues. The germline CDR1 and CDR2 sequences are LNHDA and SQIVND (reference sequence). The CDR3 protein is CASSSGTSGRGEQYF. The CDR3 region has the DNA TGTGCCAGTAGTTCCGGGACTAGCGGGAGAGGCGAGCAGTACTTC. Supplemented by reference TRBV19 and TRBJ2-7, the full variable domain reads DGGITQSPKYLFRKEGQNVTLSCEQNLNHDAMYWYRQDPGQGLRLIYYSQIVNDFQKGDIAEGYSVSREKKESFPLTVTSAQKNPTAFYLCASSSGTSGRGEQYFGPGTRLTVT.

This clonotype has at least ten counts. The J gene is TRBJ1-5, the V gene TRBV11-2; D is undetermined. This CDR3 contains 13 residues. CDR1 is SGHAT and CDR2 is FQNNGV in the germline V gene. Trimming shortened V by 4 bases and J by 6 bases, and 10 bases separated the two germline ends. CDR3 in amino acids: CASSYVDGQPQHF. The CDR3 DNA sequence: TGTGCCAGCAGCTACGTAGATGGTCAGCCCCAGCATTTT. The full variable domain, with the rest looked up from reference TRBV11-2 and TRBJ1-5, is EAGVAQSPRYKIIEKRQSVAFWCNPISGHATLYWYQQILGQGPKLLIQFQNNGVVDDSQLPKDRFSAERLKGVDSTLKIQPAKLEDSAVYLCASSYVDGQPQHFGDGTRLSIL.

This clonotype was observed many times. The rearrangement links TRBV12-3 or TRBV12-4 to TRBJ2-7; D perhaps matches TRBD1 (5 bases). Trimming removed 7 bases from V and 0 bases from J, with 13 bases in between. The CDR3 covers 14 residues. The CDR3 loop reads CASTPSTASYEQYF. The DNA for the CDR3 is TGTGCCAGCACTCCTTCGACAGCCTCCTACGAGCAGTACTTC.

This clonotype was recorded many times. This chain joins TRBV5-1 and TRBJ1-6; D not resolved. V lost 2 bases and J 11 bases, leaving 11 bases between the germline ends. Germline CDR1 and CDR2: SGHRS and YFSETQ. CDR3 length: 13 residues. The CDR3 DNA sequence: TGCGCCAGCAGCTTTGAAGGGAGAGCACCCCTCCACTTT. Amino acid sequence: CASSFEGRAPLHF.

This clonotype was counted once. This sequence joins TRBV19 and TRBJ2-7; D tentatively reads TRBD1 or TRBD2 (6 bases each). The CDR3 covers 13 residues. The ends were cut back, 8 bases at V and 0 bases at J, with 11 bases in the middle. Germline CDR1 reads LNHDA; CDR2 reads SQIVND (reference sequence). In nucleotides, the CDR3 is TGTGCCAGTGGGGGGCCATACTCCTACGAGCAGTACTTC. This sequence encodes CASGGPYSYEQYF.

The table lists this clonotype with many counts. The gene calls are TRBV24-1 and TRBJ2-4; D may be TRBD1 or TRBD2 (5 bases each). The CDR3 has 12 residues. Germline CDR1 is KGHDR and CDR2 is SFDVKD. V gave up 10 bases and J gave up 7 bases, with 13 bases separating them. CDR3 protein: CATSEGDNIQYF. The CDR3 nucleotides read TGTGCCACTTCTGAAGGGGACAACATTCAGTACTTC.

In its sample, this clonotype was seen many times. This chain uses TRBV20-1 with TRBJ1-3; 7 bases are shared with TRBD1. This CDR3 contains 14 residues. Per germline, CDR1 DFQATT and CDR2 SNEGSKA (reference sequence). The trim removed 4 bases at V and 4 bases at J, leaving 7 bases unmatched. The CDR3 coding sequence is TGCAGTGCTACAACAGGGGTATCGGGAAACACCATATATTTT. This sequence encodes CSATTGVSGNTIYF.

This clonotype was observed at least ten times. The chain links TRBV5-1 to TRBJ2-5, with D possibly being TRBD2 (6 bases). The CDR3 has 14 amino acids. V was shortened by 1 base and J by 5 bases, with 12 bases between the two germline ends. CDR1 is SGHRS and CDR2 is YFSETQ in the germline V gene. CDR3 DNA sequence: TGCGCCAGCAGCTTGTCGGGGGTCGGGGAGACCCAGTACTTC. Translation gives CASSLSGVGETQYF. The full variable domain, rest sourced from reference TRBV5-1 and TRBJ2-5, is KAGVTQTPRYLIKTRGQQVTLSCSPISGHRSVSWYQQTPGQGLQFLFEYFSETQRNKGNFPGRFSGRQFSNSRSEMNVSTLELGDSALYLCASSLSGVGETQYFGPGTRLLVL.

This clonotype appeared a few times. The chain employs TRBV12-3 or TRBV12-4 and TRBJ1-1; D unresolved. V shed 3 bases and J shed 2 bases, with 10 bases lying between them. The CDR3 consists of 14 residues. The CDR3 loop is CASSFLRDNTEAFF. CDR3 DNA: TGTGCCAGCAGTTTTTTGAGGGATAACACTGAAGCTTTCTTT.